This passage covers 19 T cell receptor beta chains from one sample sequenced in a study of blood T cell repertoires in COVID-19 (dated by TCRdb to 2018 to 2021). The library relied on the immunoSEQ multiplex PCR assay. TCRdb limited this immuneACCESS table to in-frame rearrangements with V and J called. A share of clones is missing; checked studies link under half to unresolved V genes, and the rest is unexplained. The sample contains fewer than 300,000 clones, roughly 85% of them found a single time. The leading ten clones occupy roughly 2.5% of the sample. The sample taken for sequencing was PBMCs or T cells enriched from blood (not recorded which). The receptor source for this set is a woman between 50 and 59 years old who had recovered from COVID-19.

The chain links TRBV7-7 to TRBJ2-5, with 7 bases aligning to TRBD2. CDR3 size: 13 residues. V gave up 4 bases and J gave up 2 bases; unmatched junction bases: 1. Germline-derived CDR1 and CDR2 are SSHAT and FNYEAQ (reference sequence). The DNA for the CDR3 is TGTGCCAGCAGCTCCGGGGGGCAAGAGACCCAGTACTTC. Translated: CASSSGGQETQYF.

This sequence joins TRBV28 and TRBJ1-1; D unclear. The CDR3 covers 13 residues. Trimming removed 8 bases from V and 0 bases from J, with 10 bases in between. Per germline, CDR1 MDHEN and CDR2 SYDVKM. The CDR3 nucleotides read TGTGCCAGCCGTCCAACAATGAACACTGAAGCTTTCTTT. Its protein product is CASRPTMNTEAFF.

The chain recombines TRBV29-1 with TRBJ1-2; D is unclear. The germline CDR1 and CDR2 sequences are SQVTM and ANQGSEA. The CDR3 has 12 residues. V was trimmed by 7 bases and J by 2 bases, leaving 11 bases between them. The CDR3 region is CSEGSGNYGYTF. CDR3 nucleotides: TGCAGCGAAGGGAGCGGAAACTATGGCTACACCTTC.

The J gene is TRBJ1-1, the V gene TRBV2; 10 bases are a match to TRBD1. The CDR3 has 15 amino acids. Germline CDR1 and CDR2: SNHLY and FYNNEI. The ends lost 6 bases at V and 4 bases at J; junction bases unmatched: 8. The CDR3 bases are TGTGCCAGCAGAAGACAGGGGGCATGGGGCACTGAAGCTTTCTTT. Amino acid sequence: CASRRQGAWGTEAFF. Complete variable domain (other parts from reference TRBV2 and TRBJ1-1): EPEVTQTPSHQVTQMGQEVILRCVPISNHLYFYWYRQILGQKVEFLVSFYNNEISEKSEIFDDQFSVERPDGSNFTLKIRSTKLEDSAMYFCASRRQGAWGTEAFFGQGTRLTVV.

The V gene is TRBV2, the J gene TRBJ2-1; 12 nucleotides line up with TRBD2. The V gene end was trimmed by 4 bases and the J gene end by 5 bases; junction bases not matched to a gene: 6. The CDR3 runs 16 residues. Germline V CDR1 and CDR2: SNHLY, FYNNEI. The CDR3 sequence: CASSAILAGGHNEQFF. The CDR3 coding sequence is TGTGCCAGCAGTGCCATACTAGCGGGGGGACACAATGAGCAGTTCTTC.

The V and J genes are TRBV7-2 and TRBJ2-3, with unresolved D. V was shortened by 3 bases and J by 2 bases, with 6 bases between the two germline ends. The CDR3 runs to 13 residues. Germline-derived CDR1 and CDR2 are SGHTA and FQGNSA. The CDR3 is CASSFVHTDTQYF. CDR3 bases: TGTGCCAGCAGCTTTGTCCACACAGATACGCAGTATTTT. Supplemented by reference TRBV7-2 and TRBJ2-3, the full variable domain reads GAGVSQSPSNKVTEKGKDVELRCDPISGHTALYWYRQSLGQGLEFLIYFQGNSAPDKSGLPSDRFSAERTGGSVSTLTIQRTQQEDSAVYLCASSFVHTDTQYFGPGTRLTVL.

The chain has TRBV16 and TRBJ2-5; TRBD1 agrees at 7 bases. Germline CDR1 is KGHSY and CDR2 is FQNENV. CDR3 length equals 18 residues. Unmatched junction bases numbered 17, after V lost 4 bases and J lost 3 bases. Written as DNA, the CDR3 is TGTGCCAGCAGCCCCCCGAGGGGAAGGGGGCCGACAAAAGAGACCCAGTACTTC. The encoded protein is CASSPPRGRGPTKETQYF.

This clone appeared a few times. The gene calls are TRBV7-3 and TRBJ2-1; possible D gene TRBD2, 5 bases. Germline CDR1 and CDR2: SGHTA and FQGTGA. Trimming cost V 2 bases and J 5 bases, with 7 bases left between them. The CDR3 has 13 residues. The CDR3, as DNA: TGTGCCAGCAGCTTAGGGGAGAACAATGAGCAGTTCTTC. Translated, it gives CASSLGENNEQFF. The full variable domain, rest sourced from reference TRBV7-3 and TRBJ2-1, is GAGVSQTPSNKVTEKGKYVELRCDPISGHTALYWYRQSLGQGPEFLIYFQGTGAADDSGLPNDRFFAVRPEGSVSTLKIQRTERGDSAVYLCASSLGENNEQFFGPGTRLTVL.

The chain links TRBV2 to TRBJ1-4; D is unclear. The CDR3 covers 13 residues. The germline V gene has CDR1 SNHLY and CDR2 FYNNEI. V lost 5 bases and J 4 bases, leaving 8 bases between the germline ends. DNA of the CDR3: TGTGCCAGCAGTCGAGTAATTAATGAAAAACTGTTTTTT. Protein sequence: CASSRVINEKLFF.

This clone was detected only once. The chain joins TRBV18 to TRBJ1-2; no firm D call. There are 13 residues in the CDR3. Trimming took off 2 bases at V and 7 bases at J, with 11 bases between the two ends. The germline gives CDR1 KGHSH, CDR2 LQKENI. Written as DNA, the CDR3 is TGTGCCAGCTCACCAAGTAGCCGCTCTGGCTACACCTTC. It is translated as CASSPSSRSGYTF.

The chain combines TRBV19 with TRBJ1-5, with 9 bases lining up with TRBD1. CDR1 and CDR2 (germline): LNHDA, SQIVND (reference sequence). The CDR3 contains 15 residues. V gave up 4 bases and J gave up 6 bases; unmatched junction bases: 7. The CDR3 DNA follows: TGTGCCAGTAGTAGCCGGGACAGGGTAATTCAGCCCCAGCATTTT. Its translation is CASSSRDRVIQPQHF. Complete variable domain (other parts from reference TRBV19 and TRBJ1-5): DGGITQSPKYLFRKEGQNVTLSCEQNLNHDAMYWYRQDPGQGLRLIYYSQIVNDFQKGDIAEGYSVSREKKESFPLTVTSAQKNPTAFYLCASSSRDRVIQPQHFGDGTRLSIL.

The rearrangement links TRBV2 to TRBJ1-5; 7 bases match TRBD1. Germline CDR1 SNHLY, CDR2 FYNNEI. J lost 5 bases, V lost 4 bases, and 5 bases had no gene match. CDR3 length equals 14 residues. CDR3 sequence: CASSADRADQPQHF. In DNA, the CDR3 is TGTGCCAGCAGTGCTGACAGGGCGGATCAGCCCCAGCATTTT.

The chain recombines TRBV30 with TRBJ1-1; D is undetermined. In germline, CDR1 is GTSNPN, CDR2 SVGIG (reference sequence). V was pared by 2 bases and J by 6 bases, with 10 bases between. This CDR3 has 12 amino acids. The CDR3 reads CAWSTFRAEAFF. The DNA of the CDR3 is TGTGCCTGGAGTACCTTCCGGGCTGAAGCTTTCTTT.

This rearrangement joins TRBV29-1 to TRBJ1-5; maybe TRBD1 (5 bases). The ends were cut back, 1 base at V and 7 bases at J, with 8 bases in the middle. Germline loops: CDR1 SQVTM, CDR2 ANQGSEA. The CDR3 length is 12 residues. The CDR3 DNA reads TGCAGCGTTGAAGGCCAGGGCCAGCCCCAGCATTTT. Residues: CSVEGQGQPQHF.

V gene TRBV24-1 combines with J gene TRBJ2-1; 8 bases agree with TRBD2. The germline V gene encodes CDR1 KGHDR and CDR2 SFDVKD. This CDR3 has 15 residues. Losses at the gene ends were 6 bases for V and 6 bases for J; bases not matched to a gene: 9. The CDR3, as DNA: TGTGCCACCAGTCCGGGACTAGTGGGGGTCAATGAGCAGTTCTTC. This gives the protein CATSPGLVGVNEQFF.

The sample holds a few counts of this clone. The rearrangement uses TRBV5-8 and TRBJ1-2; D is unclear. CDR3 length: 16 residues. Germline loops: CDR1 SGHTS, CDR2 YDEGEE. V was cut by 0 bases and J by 7 bases, with 19 bases left in between. This CDR3 is CASSLVWEKGDGGYTF. The CDR3 region has the DNA TGTGCCAGCAGCTTGGTCTGGGAGAAAGGAGATGGTGGCTACACCTTC.

The chain is built from TRBV5-1 and TRBJ2-3, with a possible D match to TRBD2 (5 bases). Trimming stripped 5 bases from V and 3 bases from J, with 13 bases between. The CDR3 contains 14 residues. In germline, CDR1 is SGHRS, CDR2 YFSETQ. The CDR3 region is CASRPTGSTDTQYF. In nucleotides, the CDR3 is TGCGCCAGCAGGCCTACGGGATCTACAGATACGCAGTATTTT.

The chain is built from TRBV11-2 and TRBJ1-2; 8 bases are a match to TRBD1. Germline-derived CDR1 and CDR2 are SGHAT and FQNNGV. Germline trimming cut 3 bases from V and 8 bases from J; bases unmatched to any gene: 5. The CDR3 runs to 13 residues. CDR3 DNA: TGTGCCAGCAGCTTGGGGACAGGTAGCGGCTACACCTTC. Protein sequence: CASSLGTGSGYTF.

The chain has TRBV3-1 (or the pseudogene TRBV3-2) and TRBJ1-1; the D gene is possibly TRBD1 (5 bases). The germline V and J ends were trimmed by 0 bases and 10 bases, with 9 bases remaining between them. Germline V gene sequence: CDR1 LGHDT, CDR2 YNNKEL (reference sequence). This CDR3 region has 12 residues. CDR3 in amino acids: CASSQDTRVAFF. The CDR3 DNA reads TGTGCCAGCAGCCAAGATACCAGGGTAGCTTTCTTT.